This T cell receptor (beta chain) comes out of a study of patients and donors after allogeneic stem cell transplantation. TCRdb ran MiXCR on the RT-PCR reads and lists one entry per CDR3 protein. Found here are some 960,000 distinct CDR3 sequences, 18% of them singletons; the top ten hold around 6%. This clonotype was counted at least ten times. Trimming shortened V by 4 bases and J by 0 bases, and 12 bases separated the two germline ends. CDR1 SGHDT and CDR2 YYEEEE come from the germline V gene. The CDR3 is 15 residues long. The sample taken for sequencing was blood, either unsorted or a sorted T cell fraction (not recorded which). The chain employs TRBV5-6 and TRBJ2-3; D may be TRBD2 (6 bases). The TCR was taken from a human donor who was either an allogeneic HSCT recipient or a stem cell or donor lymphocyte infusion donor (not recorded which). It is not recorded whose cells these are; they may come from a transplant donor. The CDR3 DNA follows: TGTGCCAGCAGCAGCGGGTGGCTCAGCACAGATACGCAGTATTTT. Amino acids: CASSSGWLSTDTQYF.